Sequencing of this T cell receptor beta chain was carried out in a study of T cell changes during pregnancy in multiple sclerosis. The germline V gene encodes CDR1 KGHSH and CDR2 LQKENI. The CDR3 length is 12 residues. The V end lost 6 bases, the J end lost 0 bases, and 5 bases lay between the germline ends. TCRdb's copy holds only in-frame clones and misses some; the assay was immunoSEQ multiplex PCR. The sample has about 21,000 clones; approximately 86% are singletons. This clone was seen a single time. This sequence originates from a female donor in good health, enrolled as a control in a pregnancy study. The chain recombines TRBV18 with TRBJ2-5; D remains ambiguous. The input for sequencing was CD4+ T cells from peripheral blood mononuclear cells, taken in the first trimester of pregnancy. The CDR3 coding sequence is TGTGCCAGCTCCCGGGACCAAGAGACCCAGTACTTC. Translation: CASSRDQETQYF.